The subject of this entry is one TCR beta chain. Its antigen remains unidentified. The CDR3 covers 15 residues. Trimming took 3 bases from V and 2 from J, leaving 11 bases between them. Germline-derived CDR1 and CDR2 are SGHNT and YENEEA. The repertoire was sequenced with immunoSEQ multiplex PCR; TCRdb's copy has only in-frame clones and lacks some. Of under 13,000 clones listed, over 70% are singletons. This sample is part of a study of chemoradiotherapy in HPV16-positive cancers. The study's findings and limits: HPV-responsive T-cell expansion during chemoradiotherapy was linked to improved recurrence-free survival in HPV16-positive patients.

The rearrangement links TRBV11-3 to TRBJ1-3; D is uncertain. Sample acquisition took place from a patient who underwent chemoradiotherapy. The source of this sequence is a human donor with HPV-associated anogenital cancer. Here the CDR3 DNA reads TGTGCCAGCAGCTTCATATTATCCCCTGGAAACACCATATATTTT. It encodes CASSFILSPGNTIYF.